Each of the 29 T cell receptor beta chains below was sequenced from the same sample in a study of blood T cells in healthy people across ages (dated by TCRdb to 2015 to 2017). Library prep was done by 5' RACE. The sequencer listed for this sample is Illumina HiSeq 2500. A second about 7 to 11 cycle PCR used a sample-barcoded 5' primer and a J-beta primer mix. The public reads were quality trimmed at Q25 with fastp and then assembled into clones with MiXCR by TCRdb, keeping productive beta chains. Rows with one shared CDR3 protein collapse into an entry with the most common genes and DNA. The sample table records 1.4 million to 1.5 million distinct CDR3 sequences; roughly 40% of these occur just once. In total, the top ten clones hold around 8% of the sample. Sequenced sample: blood. The origin of the receptors is a woman younger than 35 in good health.

The J gene is TRBJ2-5, the V gene TRBV11-3; no reliable D call. Looked up from germline, CDR1 is SGHNT and CDR2 is YENEEA. V lost 2 bases to trimming and J lost 11 bases, with 21 bases between them. The CDR3 sequence is 15 residues long. CDR3 loop: CASSLNGAWGYEQYF. CDR3 nucleotide sequence: TGTGCCAGCAGCTTAAACGGAGCCTGGGGATATGAGCAGTACTTC.

This clonotype was seen at least ten times. CDR3 sequence (DNA): TGTGCCAGCAGTTTCCGGAAACTTAGCGGGGAGACCCAGTACTTC. It yields the protein CASSFRKLSGETQYF. The gene calls are TRBV12-3 or TRBV12-4 and TRBJ2-5; 7 positions agree with TRBD2. V shed 3 bases, J shed 5 bases, and the junction held 9 bases outside the gene matches. There are 15 residues in the CDR3.

This clonotype turned up a few times. The rearrangement links TRBV10-3 to TRBJ1-2; no clear D. The V gene's germline CDR1 is ENHRY and CDR2 SYGVKD. The V gene lost 4 bases and the J gene lost 2 bases, with 14 bases spanning the gap. The CDR3 runs 15 residues. The CDR3 DNA reads as TGTGCCATCAGTGGTACCGGAGTCCCCAACTATGGCTACACCTTC. Its translation is CAISGTGVPNYGYTF.

The J gene is TRBJ1-5, the V gene TRBV20-1; TRBD1 might be the D (6 bases). This CDR3 comprises 18 residues. V was pared by 5 bases and J by 0 bases, with 23 bases between. From germline, CDR1 is DFQATT and CDR2 SNEGSKA (reference sequence). The CDR3 loop is CSALRGFNRDVSNQPQHF. Written as DNA, the CDR3 is TGCAGTGCTCTCCGAGGGTTCAACAGGGATGTTAGCAATCAGCCCCAGCATTTT.

This clonotype was detected only a few times. The rearrangement uses TRBV28 and TRBJ2-5; possible D gene TRBD2, 7 bases. The CDR3 covers 14 residues. V was clipped by 4 bases and J by 11 bases, with 20 bases between them. CDR1 is MDHEN, CDR2 SYDVKM, per germline. The CDR3 DNA sequence: TGTGCCAGCAGTTACGGCAGCGGGACATCAGAGCAGTACTTC. Amino acids: CASSYGSGTSEQYF. The full variable domain, in which reference TRBV28 and TRBJ2-5 provide the parts outside the CDR3, is DVKVTQSSRYLVKRTGEKVFLECVQDMDHENMFWYRQDPGLGLRLIYFSYDVKMKEKGDIPEGYSVSREKKERFSLILESASTNQTSMYLCASSYGSGTSEQYFGPGTRLLVL.

This clonotype has a handful of counts. The J gene is TRBJ1-2, the V gene TRBV6-6, with TRBD1 as a possible D gene (5 bases). CDR1 is MNHNY, CDR2 SVGAGI, per germline (reference sequence). The CDR3 is 15 residues long. V lost 7 bases and J lost 6, with 21 bases in between. In DNA, the CDR3 is TGTGCCAGCACCCCTAGTCTCGGGGGGTACGATGGCTACACCTTC. Translated, it gives CASTPSLGGYDGYTF.

V is TRBV12-3 or TRBV12-4 and J is TRBJ2-7, with 11 bases matching TRBD2. V shed 3 bases, J shed 1 base, and the junction held 8 bases outside the gene matches. This CDR3 comprises 17 residues. In DNA, the CDR3 is TGTGCCAGCAGTTTCGATCTAGCGGGGGGTTGGTCCTACGAGCAGTACTTC. Residues: CASSFDLAGGWSYEQYF.

This chain links TRBV10-3 with TRBJ1-2; 7 bases are a match to TRBD1. Germline values: CDR1 ENHRY, CDR2 SYGVKD. The CDR3 totals 14 residues. The junction had 7 bases not matched to a gene; V was cut back by 7 bases and J by 2 bases. The CDR3 here is CAINQQGTNYGYTF. CDR3 coding DNA: TGTGCCATCAATCAACAGGGGACAAACTATGGCTACACCTTC.

This sequence joins TRBV14 and TRBJ2-2; D not certain. In germline, CDR1 is SGHDN, CDR2 FVKESK. V was shortened by 4 bases and J by 7 bases, with 7 bases between the two germline ends. The CDR3 covers 12 residues. The CDR3 DNA follows: TGTGCCAGCAGCCGAAACGTCGGGGAGCTGTTTTTT. It translates to CASSRNVGELFF.

CDR3: CSVSGRTVGYTF. The CDR3 DNA follows: TGCAGCGTTTCGGGACGGACTGTTGGCTACACCTTC. V usage is TRBV29-1 and J usage is TRBJ1-2; D might be TRBD1 (5 bases). With 5 bases removed from V and 7 bases from J, the gap between germline ends came to 14 bases. The CDR3 is 12 residues long. CDR1 and CDR2 (germline): SQVTM, ANQGSEA.

This chain uses TRBV20-1 with TRBJ2-1; the D gene is possibly TRBD2 (6 bases). In germline, CDR1 is DFQATT, CDR2 SNEGSKA (reference sequence). Deletions cut 2 bases from V and 10 bases from J, with 18 bases between. The CDR3 contains 14 residues. CDR3 coding DNA: TGCAGTGCTAGACTGGCGGAGGGCCTAGGCGAGCAGTTCTTC. Translation gives CSARLAEGLGEQFF.

The sample holds many counts of this clonotype. The chain combines TRBV7-3 with TRBJ2-7; the D is unclear. The germline CDR1 and CDR2 sequences are SGHTA and FQGTGA. The CDR3 sequence is 13 residues long. Trimming took off 2 bases at V and 3 bases at J, with 8 bases between the two ends. Here the CDR3 reads CASSLGYSYEQYF. As DNA, the CDR3 is TGTGCCAGCAGCTTAGGATATAGCTACGAGCAGTACTTC.

The V call is TRBV29-1, the J call TRBJ2-1, with D possibly TRBD2 on 5 matching bases. V was shortened by 7 bases and J by 5 bases, with 18 bases between the two germline ends. Germline lookup yields CDR1 SQVTM and CDR2 ANQGSEA. The CDR3 runs 14 residues. CDR3 amino acids: CSAYSDRGHNEQFF. As DNA, the CDR3 is TGCAGCGCCTATAGTGACCGAGGGCACAATGAGCAGTTCTTC.

To note about this clonotype: A read error may produce the germline difference seen at one junction end. The chain employs TRBV20-1 and TRBJ1-2; 10 bases line up with TRBD1. The CDR3 is 16 residues long. CDR1 and CDR2 from the germline V gene are DFQATT and SNEGSKA (reference sequence). The CDR3 here is CSARGGQGGAKYGYTF. In DNA form, the CDR3 reads TGCAGTGCTAGAGGCGGACAGGGGGGAGCTAAATATGGCTACACCTTC.

Worth noting for this clonotype: One end of the junction varies from germline; a read error may be responsible. Written as DNA, the CDR3 is TGTGCCAGCAGAAAACTAGCGGGAGTCCTCTACGAGCAGTACTTC. It translates to CASRKLAGVLYEQYF. The chain combines TRBV5-1 with TRBJ2-7; 11 bases match TRBD2. Per germline, CDR1 SGHRS and CDR2 YFSETQ. The CDR3 is 15 amino acids.

The rearrangement links TRBV12-5 to TRBJ2-3, with 13 bases matching TRBD2. Germline lookup yields CDR1 LGHNT and CDR2 FRNRAP. V dropped 6 bases and J dropped 1; count of bases not matched to a gene: 10. This CDR3 has 18 amino acids. CDR3 DNA sequence: TGTGCTAGTGGCCTGCGACTAGCGGGAGGTCGGGGCACAGATACGCAGTATTTT. Protein product: CASGLRLAGGRGTDTQYF.

The chain has TRBV20-1 and TRBJ1-2; no clear D gene. From germline, CDR1 is DFQATT and CDR2 SNEGSKA (reference sequence). The ends were cut back, 1 base at V and 8 bases at J, with 11 bases in the middle. This CDR3 comprises 12 residues. The CDR3 is CSARVSVGGYTF. Here the CDR3 DNA reads TGCAGTGCTAGAGTTAGTGTGGGGGGCTACACCTTC.

In its sample, this clonotype was seen a few times. This chain links TRBV3-1 with TRBJ2-1, with TRBD2 matching over 10 bases. This CDR3 contains 18 residues. J lost 3 bases, V lost 2 bases, and 10 bases had no gene match. Germline values: CDR1 LGHDT, CDR2 YNNKEL (reference sequence). This CDR3 is CASSQKRPTSGVYNEQFF. The CDR3 DNA sequence: TGTGCCAGCAGCCAAAAAAGGCCCACTAGCGGGGTCTACAATGAGCAGTTCTTC.

This chain uses TRBV3-1 with TRBJ1-2; no clear D gene. The CDR3 sequence is 13 residues long. Trimming took off 2 bases at V and 7 bases at J, with 11 bases between the two ends. The germline V gene encodes CDR1 LGHDT and CDR2 YNNKEL (reference sequence). CDR3 DNA: TGTGCCAGCAGCCAACGCCGTGGTGGTGGCTACACCTTC. Residues: CASSQRRGGGYTF.

The rearrangement joins TRBV9 to TRBJ2-1, with TRBD2 matching 9 bases. V was clipped by 3 bases and J by 10 bases; unmatched bases: 14. The length of the CDR3 is 16 residues. Germline CDR1 SGDLS, CDR2 YYNGEE. The CDR3 DNA sequence: TGTGCCAGCAGCGCGTCGGCTAGCGGGACCCCCTACGAGCAGTTCTTC. Protein: CASSASASGTPYEQFF.

This clonotype has more than one count but fewer than ten. V and J are TRBV20-1 and TRBJ2-5; D tentatively reads TRBD1 or TRBD2 (5 bases each). The end of the DNA fits TRBJ2-7 better, so the J call may be wrong. Germline-derived CDR1 and CDR2 are DFQATT and SNEGSKA (reference sequence). There are 15 residues in the CDR3. Here the CDR3 DNA reads TGCAGTGCTAGAGGCGAGTCCGGGACCTTGGACGAGCAGTACTTC. This codes for CSARGESGTLDEQYF.

A note on this clonotype: This may arise from a read error, as a much more abundant clone is one base away. CDR3: CSVTPGRGSYNEQFF. CDR3 DNA: TGCAGCGTGACGCCCGGCAGGGGCTCCTACAATGAGCAGTTCTTC. This chain connects TRBV29-1 to TRBJ2-1; the D gene is possibly TRBD1 (6 bases). The CDR3 is 15 amino acids. The germline gives CDR1 SQVTM, CDR2 ANQGSEA. Trimming removed 6 bases from V and 0 bases from J, with 15 bases in between.

V is TRBV3-1 and J is TRBJ2-2; D unresolved. The CDR3 extends over 16 amino acids. V was clipped by 0 bases and J by 1 base, with 9 bases between them. CDR1 LGHDT and CDR2 YNNKEL come from the germline V gene (reference sequence). The CDR3 coding sequence is TGTGCCAGCAGCCAAGAAAGGCTAGGGAACACCGGGGAGCTGTTTTTT. Translated: CASSQERLGNTGELFF.

This clonotype was counted only a few times. This chain links TRBV12-3 or TRBV12-4 with TRBJ1-1, with D perhaps TRBD1 (5 bases). The V and J ends lost 5 bases and 13 bases respectively, with 17 bases between them. The CDR3 covers 12 residues. CDR3 sequence reads: CASSLTPGPGFF. The CDR3 nucleotides are TGTGCCAGCAGTCTAACCCCGGGACCGGGTTTCTTT.

This chain connects TRBV2 to TRBJ1-4; D perhaps matches TRBD1 (6 bases). V was trimmed by 5 bases and J by 0 bases, leaving 13 bases between them. Germline CDR1 reads SNHLY; CDR2 reads FYNNEI. The length of the CDR3 is 16 residues. The DNA of the CDR3 is TGTGCCAGCAGTCCGGGACAACAAGCAACTAATGAAAAACTGTTTTTT. Protein: CASSPGQQATNEKLFF.

The chain carries TRBV5-1 and TRBJ2-2, with 10 bases aligning to TRBD2. V shed 3 bases, J shed 4 bases, and the junction held 3 bases outside the gene matches. In germline, CDR1 is SGHRS, CDR2 YFSETQ. CDR3 size: 15 residues. CDR3 nucleotide sequence: TGCGCCAGCAGCTCTAGCGGGAGCGGCACCGGGGAGCTGTTTTTT. This codes for CASSSSGSGTGELFF.

In this sample, this clonotype turned up a few times. This chain connects TRBV4-2 to TRBJ2-5, with D uncertain. The CDR3 length is 16 residues. With 2 bases removed from V and 1 base from J, the gap between germline ends came to 14 bases. Looked up from germline, CDR1 is LGHNA and CDR2 is YNFKEQ. The CDR3 spells CASSQRKMGGQETQYF. The CDR3 nucleotides read TGTGCCAGCAGCCAACGTAAGATGGGCGGCCAAGAGACCCAGTACTTC.

The rearrangement uses TRBV12-3 or TRBV12-4 and TRBJ1-1; D is undetermined. The CDR3 consists of 13 residues. V gave up 2 bases and J gave up 1 base, with 5 bases separating them. This CDR3 reads CASSLMQNTEAFF. The CDR3 DNA reads TGTGCCAGCAGTTTAATGCAGAACACTGAAGCTTTCTTT.

This clonotype has a single count. The gene calls are TRBV5-1 and TRBJ2-1; D may be TRBD2 (5 bases). The CDR3 has 13 residues. V was clipped by 2 bases and J by 9 bases, with 12 bases between them. Germline V gives CDR1 SGHRS, CDR2 YFSETQ. As DNA, the CDR3 is TGCGCCAGCAGCTTTACCAACCGGGGTGAGCAGTTCTTC. Its protein is CASSFTNRGEQFF.